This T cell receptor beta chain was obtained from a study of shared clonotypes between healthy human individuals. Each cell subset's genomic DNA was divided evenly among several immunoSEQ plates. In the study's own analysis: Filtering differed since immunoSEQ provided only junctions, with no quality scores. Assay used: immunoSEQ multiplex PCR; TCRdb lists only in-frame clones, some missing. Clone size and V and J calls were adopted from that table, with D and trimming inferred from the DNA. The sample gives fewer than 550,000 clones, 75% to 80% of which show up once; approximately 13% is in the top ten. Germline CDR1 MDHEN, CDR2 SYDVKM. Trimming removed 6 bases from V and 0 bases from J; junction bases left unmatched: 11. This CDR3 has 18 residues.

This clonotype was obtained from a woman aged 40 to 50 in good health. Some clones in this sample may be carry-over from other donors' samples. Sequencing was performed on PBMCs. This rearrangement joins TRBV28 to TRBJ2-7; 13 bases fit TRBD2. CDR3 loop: CASSNRGLAGRSSYEQYF. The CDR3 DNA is TGTGCCAGCAGCAATAGGGGACTAGCGGGAAGAAGCTCCTACGAGCAGTACTTC.